A single sample gave rise to the 31 T cell receptor beta chains below, sequenced in a study of blood T cell repertoires in COVID-19. Sequencing used immunoSEQ multiplex PCR; TCRdb keeps in-frame clones, though not all of them. In the table there are roughly 230,000 clones, 80% to 90% of which are singletons. The sequenced sample consisted of peripheral blood. Source of these receptors: a woman aged 35 to 49 who had recovered from COVID-19.

The V and J genes are TRBV5-4 and TRBJ2-3, with 8 bases identical to TRBD2. Germline lookup yields CDR1 SGHNT and CDR2 YYREEE (reference sequence). The CDR3 is 15 amino acids. Germline trimming cut 0 bases from V and 1 base from J; bases unmatched to any gene: 1. Written as DNA, the CDR3 is TGTGCCAGCAGCTTGGGTAGCGGGGGCACAGATACGCAGTATTTT. It specifies CASSLGSGGTDTQYF.

The chain carries TRBV4-2 and TRBJ1-2, with 7 bases matching TRBD1. V lost 0 bases to trimming and J lost 7 bases; unmatched junction nucleotides: 8. This CDR3 has 15 amino acids. The germline V gene encodes CDR1 LGHNA and CDR2 YNFKEQ. CDR3 in amino acids: CASSQEITGVGGYTF. The CDR3 nucleotides read TGTGCCAGCAGCCAAGAGATAACAGGGGTGGGTGGCTACACCTTC.

The sample holds one count of this clone. CDR3 sequence: CASSVASGVTGANVLTF. In nucleotides, the CDR3 is TGCGCCAGCAGCGTAGCTAGCGGGGTCACAGGGGCCAACGTCCTGACTTTC. The chain joins TRBV5-1 to TRBJ2-6; TRBD2 aligns across 9 bases. Germline V gene sequence: CDR1 SGHRS, CDR2 YFSETQ. The CDR3 extends over 17 amino acids. After removal of 4 bases from V and 4 bases from J, the junction contained 9 bases not matched to a gene.

The V gene is TRBV5-1, the J gene TRBJ1-2, with 10 positions matching TRBD1. Germline lookup yields CDR1 SGHRS and CDR2 YFSETQ. This CDR3 spans 14 amino acids. The V and J ends lost 6 bases and 4 bases, in that order; junction bases with no gene match: 6. CDR3 DNA: TGCGCCAGCACCGCCGGGACAGGGGTCTATGGCTACACCTTC. Translated, it gives CASTAGTGVYGYTF.

The chain links TRBV5-1 to TRBJ2-5; D unresolved. The CDR3 runs 14 residues. Deletions cut 0 bases from V and 1 base from J, with 7 bases between. Germline lookup yields CDR1 SGHRS and CDR2 YFSETQ. The CDR3 loop reads CASSLGLPQETQYF. CDR3 coding DNA: TGCGCCAGCAGCTTGGGACTCCCCCAAGAGACCCAGTACTTC.

The chain uses TRBV5-1 and TRBJ2-2; 7 bases match TRBD1. Per germline, CDR1 SGHRS and CDR2 YFSETQ. CDR3 length: 15 residues. V was clipped by 3 bases and J by 1 base; unmatched bases: 3. The chain's CDR3 is CASSSGQENTGELFF. The DNA for the CDR3 is TGCGCCAGCAGCTCTGGACAGGAGAACACCGGGGAGCTGTTTTTT.

The genes are TRBV11-1 and TRBJ2-2, with TRBD1 matching over 8 bases. Germline CDR1 is SGHAT and CDR2 is FQDESV (reference sequence). This CDR3 spans 13 amino acids. V gave up 8 bases and J gave up 6 bases; unmatched junction bases: 5. CDR3 sequence: CASRKQGAGELFF. Written as DNA, the CDR3 is TGTGCCAGCCGGAAACAGGGGGCCGGGGAGCTGTTTTTT.

This chain joins TRBV3-1 (or the pseudogene TRBV3-2) and TRBJ2-5, with 8 positions matching TRBD1. The CDR3 runs 14 residues. Losses at the gene ends were 6 bases for V and 2 bases for J; bases not matched to a gene: 5. Germline CDR1 reads LGHDT; CDR2 reads YNNKEL (reference sequence). CDR3 in DNA: TGTGCCAGCAGTAAAGGGACAGGTCAAGAGACCCAGTACTTC. Translation gives CASSKGTGQETQYF.

The rearrangement links TRBV6-1 to TRBJ1-1; D possibly corresponds to TRBD1 (5 bases). The ends were cut back, 1 base at V and 5 bases at J, with 17 bases in the middle. This CDR3 is 16 amino acids long. CDR1 and CDR2 from the germline V gene are MNHNS and SASEGT. The CDR3 reads CASSEVTMGLGTEAFF. CDR3 bases: TGTGCCAGCAGTGAAGTGACAATGGGGCTGGGGACTGAAGCTTTCTTT.

The rearrangement uses TRBV6-5 and TRBJ2-7; 12 bases agree with TRBD1. There are 16 residues in the CDR3. Trimming cost V 0 bases and J 5 bases; bases outside gene matches: 5. Germline V gives CDR1 MNHEY, CDR2 SVGAGI. The CDR3 DNA reads TGTGCCAGCAGTTACTCGTCCGGGACAGGGGGCGACGAGCAGTACTTC. It translates to CASSYSSGTGGDEQYF.

This clone was seen only a few times. V gene TRBV21-1 combines with J gene TRBJ2-7; the D call TRBD2 from the table was never checked on the DNA. TRBV21-1 is described as a pseudogene. The CDR3 sequence is 16 residues long. DNA of the CDR3: TGTGCCAGCAGCAAGTCTAGCGGGGGGGCCCCCTACGAGCAGTACTTC. Amino acids: CASSKSSGGAPYEQYF.

The V call is TRBV9, the J call TRBJ2-2; TRBD1 aligns across 8 bases. This CDR3 comprises 19 residues. Losses at the gene ends were 5 bases for V and 1 base for J; bases not matched to a gene: 16. CDR1 and CDR2 (germline): SGDLS, YYNGEE. Here the CDR3 DNA reads TGTGCCAGCAGTCGCCACCCGTTTAGGGACAGGCAGAACACCGGGGAGCTGTTTTTT. Translation gives CASSRHPFRDRQNTGELFF.

In its sample, this clone was seen once. V gene TRBV6-1 combines with J gene TRBJ2-2; TRBD2 matches at 9 bases. The CDR3 length is 17 residues. The germline V gene has CDR1 MNHNS and CDR2 SASEGT. V shed 4 bases, J shed 2 bases, and the junction held 8 bases outside the gene matches. The CDR3 DNA is TGTGCCAGCAGTGCCGGCACCGGGACTAGCAACACCGGGGAGCTGTTTTTT. Its translation: CASSAGTGTSNTGELFF.

This clone was seen a few times. The rearrangement links TRBV9 to TRBJ1-1; 8 bases are a match to TRBD1. The CDR3 has 14 residues. Germline values: CDR1 SGDLS, CDR2 YYNGEE. Trimming took 4 bases from V and 4 from J; bases not matched to a gene: 6. The CDR3, as DNA: TGTGCCAGCAGCCCACCGGACAGGGTCACTGAAGCTTTCTTT. Translating it yields CASSPPDRVTEAFF.

This chain joins TRBV29-1 and TRBJ2-1; 11 positions agree with TRBD2. Trimming took 8 bases from V and 3 from J; bases not matched to a gene: 12. The V gene's germline CDR1 is SQVTM and CDR2 ANQGSEA. The CDR3 has 16 residues. As DNA, the CDR3 is TGCAGCCCGGAGTCCCTAGCGGGGGGTAACTACAATGAGCAGTTCTTC. This sequence encodes CSPESLAGGNYNEQFF.

In its sample, this clone was seen a few times. V usage is TRBV5-1 and J usage is TRBJ2-1, with 7 positions matching TRBD1. V lost 1 base to trimming and J lost 4 bases; unmatched junction nucleotides: 11. Germline CDR1 and CDR2: SGHRS and YFSETQ. The CDR3 is made up of 17 amino acids. The CDR3 DNA is TGCGCCAGCAGCTTGTCGACCGGGACAGCGATGTACAATGAGCAGTTCTTC. It yields the protein CASSLSTGTAMYNEQFF.

With respect to this clone: A junction end diverges from the germline sequence, so it may reflect a read error. This chain connects TRBV2 to TRBJ1-4; D is unresolved. This CDR3 is 8 amino acids long. Per germline, CDR1 SNHLY and CDR2 FYNNEI. The chain's CDR3 is CASSINSF. CDR3 sequence (DNA): TGTGCCAGCAGTATAAACTCTTTT. The full variable domain, rest sourced from reference TRBV2 and TRBJ1-4, is EPEVTQTPSHQVTQMGQEVILRCVPISNHLYFYWYRQILGQKVEFLVSFYNNEISEKSEIFDDQFSVERPDGSNFTLKIRSTKLEDSAMYFCASSINSFGSGTQLSVL.

The chain uses TRBV19 and TRBJ1-6; 7 positions agree with TRBD1. Trimming cost V 5 bases and J 6 bases; bases outside gene matches: 4. The CDR3 contains 14 residues. CDR1 and CDR2 from the germline V gene are LNHDA and SQIVND (reference sequence). Here the CDR3 DNA reads TGTGCCAGTAGTTGGGCAGGGGGTAATTCACCCCTCCACTTT. This codes for CASSWAGGNSPLHF.

The V and J genes are TRBV9 and TRBJ1-3; possible D gene TRBD1, 5 bases. Germline CDR1 is SGDLS and CDR2 is YYNGEE. The CDR3 is 18 residues long. V was clipped by 0 bases and J by 0 bases, with 16 bases between them. The CDR3 nucleotides read TGTGCCAGCAGCGTAGCTACTCCGACAGCCTCCTCTGGAAACACCATATATTTT. Translation gives CASSVATPTASSGNTIYF.

V is TRBV5-1 and J is TRBJ1-1; 7 nucleotides align to TRBD1. J gave up 4 bases and V 4 bases, and 10 bases lay outside the gene matches. The germline gives CDR1 SGHRS, CDR2 YFSETQ. CDR3 length equals 15 residues. CDR3 sequence: CASSPTYRGGTEAFF. The CDR3 DNA reads TGCGCCAGCAGCCCGACCTACAGGGGAGGCACTGAAGCTTTCTTT.

The rearrangement links TRBV9 to TRBJ1-3, with 7 bases identical to TRBD1. The germline gives CDR1 SGDLS, CDR2 YYNGEE. This CDR3 is 13 amino acids long. The junction had 5 bases not matched to a gene; V was cut back by 3 bases and J by 8 bases. The CDR3 region has the DNA TGTGCCAGCAGCGGGACAGGCGAAGACACCATATATTTT. Amino acids: CASSGTGEDTIYF.

V is TRBV5-5 and J is TRBJ1-5; the match to TRBD1 covers 7 bases. J gave up 4 bases and V 1 base, and 5 bases lay outside the gene matches. The CDR3 has 15 residues. The germline CDR1 and CDR2 sequences are SGHKS and YYEKEE (reference sequence). The CDR3 DNA reads TGTGCCAGCAGCTTGTCGGACAGGTCGAATCAGCCCCAGCATTTT. It codes for CASSLSDRSNQPQHF.

This sequence joins TRBV5-6 and TRBJ1-1, with D unclear. The CDR3 spans 12 residues. V shed 1 base and J shed 4 bases, with 5 bases lying between them. The germline V gene has CDR1 SGHDT and CDR2 YYEEEE. The CDR3 loop is CASSLRATEAFF. The CDR3 region has the DNA TGTGCCAGCAGCTTGCGCGCCACTGAAGCTTTCTTT.

The J gene is TRBJ2-7, the V gene TRBV13; the match to TRBD1 covers 9 bases. Trimming removed 3 bases from V and 3 bases from J; junction bases left unmatched: 0. This CDR3 comprises 13 residues. Germline V CDR1 and CDR2: PRHDT, FYEKMQ (reference sequence). The CDR3 bases are TGTGCCAGCAGCTTGGGACAGGGCTACGAGCAGTACTTC. Residues: CASSLGQGYEQYF.

This clone was found a few times. The rearrangement joins TRBV19 to TRBJ1-5; TRBD1 might be the D (6 bases). The length of the CDR3 is 13 residues. V was clipped by 5 bases and J by 4 bases, with 9 bases between them. Per the germline V gene, CDR1 is LNHDA and CDR2 is SQIVND (reference sequence). The CDR3, as DNA: TGTGCCAGTAGTGCCCAGGGGAATCAGCCCCAGCATTTT. It codes for CASSAQGNQPQHF.

The gene calls are TRBV7-3 and TRBJ2-1; D is perhaps TRBD2 (5 bases). Looked up from germline, CDR1 is SGHTA and CDR2 is FQGTGA. CDR3 length: 15 residues. Trimming cost V 5 bases and J 0 bases, with 11 bases left between them. The CDR3 DNA sequence: TGTGCCAGCAGCCGAGCGGACCCCTCCTACAATGAGCAGTTCTTC. Its protein is CASSRADPSYNEQFF.

This clone has only a few counts. This chain connects TRBV5-1 to TRBJ1-1; 8 bases align to TRBD1. The germline gives CDR1 SGHRS, CDR2 YFSETQ. V lost 6 bases, J lost 1 base, and 8 bases stayed unmatched. The CDR3 has 15 residues. The CDR3 loop is CASTGGAGANTEAFF. In DNA form, the CDR3 reads TGCGCCAGCACAGGGGGCGCAGGTGCGAACACTGAAGCTTTCTTT.

The chain couples TRBV19 to TRBJ1-2, with unresolved D. The CDR3 is made up of 14 amino acids. Trimming shortened V by 0 bases and J by 8 bases, and 13 bases separated the two germline ends. From germline, CDR1 is LNHDA and CDR2 SQIVND (reference sequence). This CDR3 reads CASSIDGFSYGYTF. The CDR3 bases are TGTGCCAGTAGTATAGACGGGTTTTCCTACGGCTACACCTTC.

The J gene is TRBJ2-2, the V gene TRBV7-7, with D tentatively TRBD1 (6 bases). Trimming removed 4 bases from V and 4 bases from J, with 16 bases in between. The CDR3 covers 16 residues. Germline CDR1 reads SSHAT; CDR2 reads FNYEAQ (reference sequence). CDR3 nucleotide sequence: TGTGCCAGCAGCTCCCAACCTGGACAGTTCACCGGGGAGCTGTTTTTT. This codes for CASSSQPGQFTGELFF.

The V call is TRBV27, the J call TRBJ2-3; 13 bases fit TRBD2. This CDR3 is built from 18 residues. CDR1 is MNHEY and CDR2 is SMNVEV in the germline V gene (reference sequence). V dropped 2 bases and J dropped 6; count of bases not matched to a gene: 11. The CDR3 DNA reads as TGTGCCAGCAGTTTACAGACCCGACTAGCGGGAGGTGGGGATACGCAGTATTTT. This translates into CASSLQTRLAGGGDTQYF.

CDR3 DNA sequence: TGTGCCAGCAGCTTGGGACGGACTAATCAGCCCCAGCATTTT. Amino acids: CASSLGRTNQPQHF. This sequence joins TRBV5-8 and TRBJ1-5; D not certain. CDR1 and CDR2 from the germline V gene are SGHTS and YDEGEE. CDR3 length: 14 residues. The V gene lost 0 bases and the J gene lost 4 bases, with 8 bases spanning the gap.